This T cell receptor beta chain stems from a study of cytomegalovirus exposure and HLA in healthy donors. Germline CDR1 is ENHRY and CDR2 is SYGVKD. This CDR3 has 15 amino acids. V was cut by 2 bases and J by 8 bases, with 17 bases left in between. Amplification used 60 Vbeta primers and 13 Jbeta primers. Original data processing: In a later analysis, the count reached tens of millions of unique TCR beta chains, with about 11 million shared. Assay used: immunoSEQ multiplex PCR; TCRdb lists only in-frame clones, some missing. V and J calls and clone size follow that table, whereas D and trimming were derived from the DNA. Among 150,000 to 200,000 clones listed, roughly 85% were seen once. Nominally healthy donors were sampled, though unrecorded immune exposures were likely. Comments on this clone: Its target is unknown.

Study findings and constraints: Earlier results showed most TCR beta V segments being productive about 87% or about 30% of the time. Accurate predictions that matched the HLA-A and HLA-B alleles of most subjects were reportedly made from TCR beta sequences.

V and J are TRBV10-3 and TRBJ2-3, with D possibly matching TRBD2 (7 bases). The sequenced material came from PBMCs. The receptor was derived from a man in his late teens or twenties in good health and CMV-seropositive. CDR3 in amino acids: CAISERPGGGGTQYF. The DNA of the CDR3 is TGTGCCATCAGTGAGAGGCCGGGGGGCGGAGGTACGCAGTATTTT.